This T cell receptor beta chain was profiled in a study of spatial heterogeneity in lung cancer. The J segment lost 6 bases and the V segment lost 3 bases, leaving 4 bases of the junction unmatched. The germline gives CDR1 MNHNS, CDR2 SASEGT. This CDR3 region has 15 residues. Study results and limitations: Higher tumor mutation counts went along with higher counts of expanded intratumoral alpha and beta TCRs.

Specified time point: sample taken at primary tumor resection. Samples were obtained from approximately 72 donors, all untreated early-stage non-small cell lung cancer patients. Each CDR3 protein gets one entry after TCRdb re-called the 5' RACE reads with MiXCR. Here the sample spans around 7,900 distinct CDR3 sequences, under 9% being singletons. This clonotype rates as medium-sized. Its antigen is still unknown. The sequences come from lung tumor tissue, collected at surgery. This TCR came from a male donor with early-stage non-small cell lung cancer. The gene calls are TRBV6-1 and TRBJ2-2; 10 bases map to TRBD2. The CDR3 DNA reads TGTGCCAGCAGTGATCAGCGGGGGGGTGCCGGGGAGCTGTTTTTT. Its translation is CASSDQRGGAGELFF.